The 19 T cell receptor beta chains below come from one sample, sequenced in a study of blood T cell repertoires in COVID-19. Produced via immunoSEQ multiplex PCR; TCRdb's table is partial and in-frame only. Among over 80,000 clones listed, 87% were seen once. The specimen was peripheral blood. Receptors were obtained from a human donor in a cohort sampled during active COVID-19.

This clone appeared once. The V and J genes are TRBV5-8 and TRBJ1-5; D is ambiguous. The length of the CDR3 is 12 residues. Germline V gene lookup returns CDR1 SGHTS and CDR2 YDEGEE. Trimming left V 0 bases short and J 5 bases short, with 3 bases between. The CDR3 sequence is CASSLVDQPQHF. The CDR3 DNA is TGTGCCAGCAGCTTGGTAGATCAGCCCCAGCATTTT.

This clone has a handful of counts. The chain recombines TRBV7-9 with TRBJ1-6; D gene ambiguous. In germline, CDR1 is SEHNR, CDR2 FQNEAQ (reference sequence). This CDR3 is 14 amino acids long. Trimming removed 4 bases from V and 3 bases from J, with 7 bases in between. The CDR3 nucleotides read TGTGCCAGCAGCTCGCGGGACTATAATTCACCCCTCCACTTT. Translation: CASSSRDYNSPLHF.

V and J are TRBV9 and TRBJ2-7; perhaps TRBD1 as D (6 bases). This CDR3 has 14 residues. With 3 bases removed from V and 6 bases from J, the gap between germline ends came to 16 bases. Germline V gene sequence: CDR1 SGDLS, CDR2 YYNGEE. The CDR3 reads CASSEGDGPLEQYF. The CDR3 nucleotides are TGTGCCAGCAGCGAGGGGGACGGCCCTCTCGAGCAGTACTTC.

This clone has just one count. V gene TRBV19 combines with J gene TRBJ1-5; 10 bases are shared with TRBD1. The V gene's germline CDR1 is LNHDA and CDR2 SQIVND (reference sequence). The CDR3 covers 14 residues. V was clipped by 8 bases and J by 4 bases; unmatched bases: 5. CDR3 in DNA: TGTGCCAGTCGTCAGGACAGGGGGAATCAGCCCCAGCATTTT. It encodes CASRQDRGNQPQHF.

CDR3: CASSISYEQYF. For the CDR3, the DNA is TGTGCCAGCAGCATCTCCTACGAGCAGTACTTC. The chain is built from TRBV6-5 and TRBJ2-7; no reliable D call. CDR3 length equals 11 residues. V dropped 6 bases and J dropped 0 bases, with 3 bases sitting between them. Germline V CDR1 and CDR2: MNHEY, SVGAGI.

The rearrangement links TRBV6-4 to TRBJ1-1; unclear D gene. There are 13 residues in the CDR3. CDR1 and CDR2 from the germline V gene are MRHNA and SNTAGT. V was trimmed by 6 bases and J by 5 bases, leaving 13 bases between them. The CDR3 is CASRVGQGTEAFF. The CDR3 DNA reads TGTGCCAGCAGGGTTGGGCAAGGAACTGAAGCTTTCTTT.

The chain recombines TRBV4-3 with TRBJ1-1; 7 bases map to TRBD1. The CDR3 has 16 amino acids. Looked up from germline, CDR1 is LGHNA and CDR2 is YSLEER. J lost 6 bases, V lost 0 bases, and 10 bases had no gene match. CDR3 residues: CASSQDYIGGLAEAFF. The CDR3 region has the DNA TGCGCCAGCAGCCAAGATTACATAGGGGGCCTCGCTGAAGCTTTCTTT.

The V gene is TRBV10-1, the J gene TRBJ1-3, with a possible D match to TRBD1 (5 bases). CDR1 is WNHNN, CDR2 SYGVQD, per germline (reference sequence). This CDR3 spans 14 amino acids. V lost 11 bases, J lost 0 bases, and 14 bases lay in between. Here the CDR3 DNA reads TGCGCCGCCGTGGGGCAGCCCTCTGGAAACACCATATATTTT. Translated: CAAVGQPSGNTIYF.

This chain connects TRBV6-5 to TRBJ1-1; D unresolved. Germline V lookup: CDR1 MNHEY, CDR2 SVGAGI. The V gene lost 0 bases and the J gene lost 6 bases, with 14 bases spanning the gap. This CDR3 is built from 15 residues. For the CDR3, the DNA is TGTGCCAGCAGTTACTCACAAGGCGGCGGGGCTGAAGCTTTCTTT. It codes for CASSYSQGGGAEAFF.

The chain uses TRBV6-1 and TRBJ2-3, with D possibly being TRBD2 (5 bases). The germline V and J ends were trimmed by 3 bases and 1 base, with 11 bases remaining between them. Germline CDR1 and CDR2: MNHNS and SASEGT. The CDR3 has 15 residues. As DNA, the CDR3 is TGTGCCAGCAGTGAGGTGGAGGATCGCACAGATACGCAGTATTTT. Protein sequence: CASSEVEDRTDTQYF.

CDR3: CSVDGGYPYEQYF. The CDR3, as DNA: TGCAGCGTTGATGGGGGGTACCCCTACGAGCAGTACTTC. The chain couples TRBV29-1 to TRBJ2-7; D perhaps matches TRBD2 (6 bases). Trimming cost V 3 bases and J 2 bases, with 11 bases left between them. Germline V lookup: CDR1 SQVTM, CDR2 ANQGSEA. The CDR3 totals 13 residues.

The chain is built from TRBV7-3 and TRBJ2-2; 7 bases line up with TRBD1. CDR1 is SGHTA, CDR2 FQGTGA, per germline. The CDR3 loop spans 15 amino acids. V shed 1 base, J shed 4 bases, and the junction held 3 bases outside the gene matches. The CDR3: CASSLKGAGTGELFF. Here the CDR3 DNA reads TGTGCCAGCAGCTTAAAGGGGGCCGGCACCGGGGAGCTGTTTTTT.

V is TRBV4-3 and J is TRBJ2-3; no definite D call. This CDR3 is built from 14 residues. The germline V and J ends were trimmed by 1 base and 2 bases, with 7 bases remaining between them. Germline loops: CDR1 LGHNA, CDR2 YSLEER. The CDR3 region is CASSQGATTDTQYF. CDR3 nucleotides: TGCGCCAGCAGCCAAGGGGCTACCACAGATACGCAGTATTTT.

The V and J genes are TRBV27 and TRBJ2-5; D might be TRBD1 (6 bases). Deletions cut 6 bases from V and 1 base from J, with 9 bases between. The CDR3 is made up of 13 amino acids. CDR1 is MNHEY and CDR2 is SMNVEV in the germline V gene (reference sequence). The CDR3 reads CASRRGGQETQYF. The CDR3 DNA sequence: TGTGCCAGCAGGAGAGGGGGCCAAGAGACCCAGTACTTC.

This chain uses TRBV15 with TRBJ2-6, with no clear D. The CDR3 is 19 amino acids. Trimming took off 2 bases at V and 4 bases at J, with 21 bases between the two ends. Germline V CDR1 and CDR2: LNHNV, YYDKDF (reference sequence). The CDR3 DNA is TGTGCCACCAGCAGACTCCGGGTCCCCCTTCGCCTAGGGGCCAACGTCCTGACTTTC. This sequence encodes CATSRLRVPLRLGANVLTF. Combining the CDR3 with reference TRBV15 and TRBJ2-6 gives the whole variable domain DAMVIQNPRYQVTQFGKPVTLSCSQTLNHNVMYWYQQKSSQAPKLLFHYYDKDFNNEADTPDNFQSRRPNTSFCFLDIRSPGLGDTAMYLCATSRLRVPLRLGANVLTFGAGSRLTVL.

CDR3 loop: CASSWQGLNTEAFF. The CDR3 DNA is TGTGCCAGCAGTTGGCAGGGATTGAACACTGAAGCTTTCTTT. The chain uses TRBV27 and TRBJ1-1; D possibly corresponds to TRBD1 (5 bases). The CDR3 has 14 amino acids. With 4 bases removed from V and 0 bases from J, the gap between germline ends came to 9 bases. Germline V gene data show CDR1 as MNHEY and CDR2 as SMNVEV (reference sequence).

The chain uses TRBV5-6 and TRBJ1-6, with TRBD1 identical over 10 bases. V trimming: 4 bases; J trimming: 13 bases; junction bases outside the gene matches: 11. The CDR3 is made up of 15 amino acids. Germline assignment: CDR1 SGHDT and CDR2 YYEEEE. Here the CDR3 DNA reads TGTGCCAGCAGCGGCGAATGGACAGGGGGATATCCCCTCCACTTT. Translating gives CASSGEWTGGYPLHF.

This CDR3 reads CASSSPSPRQLYNEQFF. Here the CDR3 DNA reads TGTGCCAGCAGCTCTCCCTCCCCCCGACAGCTTTACAATGAGCAGTTCTTC. J is TRBJ2-1 and V is TRBV7-9; a weak D match, TRBD1 (5 bases). Trimming cost V 4 bases and J 4 bases, with 20 bases left between them. Looked up from germline, CDR1 is SEHNR and CDR2 is FQNEAQ (reference sequence). The CDR3 is 17 amino acids.

Here the CDR3 DNA reads TGTGCCAGCAGCTTATCGGGACAGGCTAACAATGAGCAGTTCTTC. Its protein product is CASSLSGQANNEQFF. V is TRBV7-3 and J is TRBJ2-1; TRBD1 matches 8 bases. The CDR3 spans 15 residues. The V gene's germline CDR1 is SGHTA and CDR2 FQGTGA. Trimming took 2 bases from V and 5 from J; bases not matched to a gene: 5.